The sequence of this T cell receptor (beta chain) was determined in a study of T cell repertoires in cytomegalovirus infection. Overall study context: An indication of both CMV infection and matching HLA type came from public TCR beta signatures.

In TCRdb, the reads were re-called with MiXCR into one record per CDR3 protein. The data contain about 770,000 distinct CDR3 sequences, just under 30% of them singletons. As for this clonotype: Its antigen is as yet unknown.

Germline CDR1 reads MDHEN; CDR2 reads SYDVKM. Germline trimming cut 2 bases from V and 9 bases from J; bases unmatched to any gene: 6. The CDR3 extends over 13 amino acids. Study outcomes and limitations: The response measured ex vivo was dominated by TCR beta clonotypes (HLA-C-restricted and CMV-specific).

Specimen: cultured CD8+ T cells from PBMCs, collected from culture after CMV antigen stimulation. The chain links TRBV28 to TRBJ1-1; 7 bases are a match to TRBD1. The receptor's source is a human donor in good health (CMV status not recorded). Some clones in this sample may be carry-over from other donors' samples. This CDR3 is CASSLPLGQQAFF. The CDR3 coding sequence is TGTGCCAGCAGTTTACCCCTGGGACAGCAAGCTTTCTTT.